This TCR beta chain was retrieved from a study of blood T cell repertoires in COVID-19. Across the whole study: T cells, B-cell-depleted T cells, or PBMCs supplied cDNA or gDNA.

Seattle patient enrollment occurred during active infection, with longitudinal follow-up thereafter. In the original processing: Amplification of reference gene primers was used by the study to estimate nucleated cell counts. Some clones are missing from TCRdb's copy, which holds only in-frame ones; the method was immunoSEQ multiplex PCR. From that table come the V and J calls and clone size; the DNA was used to work out D and trimming. The profile covers roughly 500,000 clones, with 89% appearing a single time and about 0.91% taken by the ten largest. This clone was seen a handful of times. CDR1 is MDHEN, CDR2 SYDVKM, per germline. With 1 base removed from V and 1 base from J, the gap between germline ends came to 12 bases. The length of the CDR3 is 16 residues.

The chain couples TRBV28 to TRBJ2-3, with D perhaps TRBD2 (5 bases). Material: peripheral blood. This receptor was taken from a man between 18 and 29 years old with COVID-19, enrolled during active disease. CDR3 in amino acids: CASSLFGGTRTDTQYF. As DNA, the CDR3 is TGTGCCAGCAGTTTATTTGGAGGCACACGCACAGATACGCAGTATTTT.